This entry concerns a single TCR beta chain. The clone's antigen remains unknown. No base quality information exists; no much larger clone differs at one position. These data originate in a study of T-cell reconstitution after alpha-beta-depleted transplantation in children (dated by TCRdb to 2016 to 2017). As for the study more broadly: Using TCR repertoire profiling, the study followed T-cell immune reconstitution in a quantitative way in children after TCRalphabeta/CD19-depleted allogeneic hematopoietic cell transplantation. Points the paper makes about the study in general: In some patients, high TCRbeta diversity at day 60 was attributed to recipient T cells and intrathymic progenitors that had survived conditioning. The apparently early recovery of alphabetaT-cell counts about two months after transplant reportedly depended on only several hundred rapidly expanded clones that came from non-depleted graft cells. The frequencies of hyperexpanded clones fell over the following months, and after one year, T-cell counts and TCRbeta diversity were mostly attributed to newly produced T cells.

Receptor amplification or capture employed PCR. The run used an Illumina HiSeq 2500. TCR libraries were prepared with molecular barcoding, using unique molecular identifiers to normalize TCRbeta repertoire quantification. TCRdb passed the public sequencing reads through fastp at Q25 and MiXCR, retaining productive beta sequences. CDR3 protein duplicates are merged, each entry listing the most common genes and DNA. The sample contains about 980,000 distinct CDR3 sequences, under 30% of them found a single time. Together, the top ten hold about 28% of the sample. Explained via the paper, the treatment or condition label denotes: allogeneic hematopoietic cell transplantation with graft depleted of TCRalphabeta T cells and CD19 B cells. TCRalphabeta/CD19-depleted allogeneic hematopoietic cell grafts were given to the transplant recipients, all of whom were children. V gives up 6 bases and J gives up 7 bases, and the segment between their germline ends measures 18 bases. Counted from cysteine to phenylalanine, this CDR3 has 14 amino acids. Only the CDR3 DNA is retained, 42 bases long and in frame from the first base. CDR1 and CDR2 were assigned from the germline V gene (reference sequence) as DFQATT and SNEGSKA.

The specimen comprised PBMCs, mostly from graft donor cells, sampled 360 days after TCRalphabeta/CD19-depleted stem cell transplant. This receptor chain uses TRBV20-1 and TRBJ2-2; the D gene is perhaps TRBD2, from 7 matching bases. This clonotype was obtained from a boy in the first two years of life who had a stem cell transplant for SCID, so the T cells may come from the graft donor. The CDR3 amino acid sequence is: CSAPWGGPRGELFF. The DNA sequence is TGCAGTGCCCCTTGGGGGGGCCCGCGCGGGGAGCTGTTTTTT.